These 22 T cell receptor beta chains share one sample of origin, sequenced in a study of a mutant IDH1 vaccine in newly diagnosed glioma. Time point defined: week 35, safety follow-up. Vaccine doses each comprised 300 ug of mutant IDH1 20-mer peptide, with topical imiquimod. Their cognate antigens are unknown. Profiled with immunoSEQ multiplex PCR; TCRdb holds only in-frame clones, not every one. This table has 50,000 to 70,000 clones, about 74% appearing once. The sequencing used PBMCs, collected from a glioma patient whose treatment included an IDH1 peptide vaccine. These receptors were collected from a man in his fifties or sixties with glioma.

The V gene is TRBV30, the J gene TRBJ2-1, with D perhaps TRBD2 (7 bases). Germline CDR1 and CDR2: GTSNPN and SVGIG (reference sequence). Trimming removed 5 bases from V and 2 bases from J, with 16 bases in between. The CDR3 totals 15 residues. The DNA of the CDR3 is TGTGCCTGGGGGGGCGGGGGCCCCGCCTACAATGAGCAGTTCTTC. Encoded protein: CAWGGGGPAYNEQFF.

This chain joins TRBV11-2 and TRBJ2-2, with a tentative D call TRBD1 (5 bases). The V end lost 7 bases, the J end lost 4 bases, and 16 bases lay between the germline ends. Germline-derived CDR1 and CDR2 are SGHAT and FQNNGV. The CDR3 runs 15 residues. The CDR3 sequence is CASTPADKLTGELFF. CDR3 nucleotides: TGTGCCAGCACCCCGGCGGACAAGCTCACCGGGGAGCTGTTTTTT.

In this sample, this clone turned up a few times. V usage is TRBV5-6 and J usage is TRBJ1-1; D is possibly TRBD1 (5 bases). Trimming removed 7 bases at V and 3 bases at J, with 13 bases between. Germline V CDR1 and CDR2: SGHDT, YYEEEE. The CDR3 sequence is 13 residues long. The CDR3 sequence: CASCFGGDTEAFF. The CDR3 DNA reads as TGTGCCAGCTGTTTTGGAGGGGACACTGAAGCTTTCTTT.

This chain links TRBV6-1 with TRBJ1-4; D is possibly TRBD1 (6 bases). The germline V gene encodes CDR1 MNHNS and CDR2 SASEGT. The CDR3 consists of 16 residues. V dropped 2 bases and J dropped 4 bases, with 14 bases sitting between them. The CDR3 region has the DNA TGTGCCAGCAGTGAAAGGGTGGACAGAGTTAATGAAAAACTGTTTTTT. Its protein product is CASSERVDRVNEKLFF.

This chain uses TRBV14 with TRBJ1-1; 7 bases agree with TRBD1. Losses at the gene ends were 4 bases for V and 4 bases for J; bases not matched to a gene: 6. The germline CDR1 and CDR2 sequences are SGHDN and FVKESK. The length of the CDR3 is 14 residues. CDR3 loop: CASSLQGMGTEAFF. Written as DNA, the CDR3 is TGTGCCAGCAGCCTACAGGGGATGGGCACTGAAGCTTTCTTT.

This clone was found a few times. V and J are TRBV7-9 and TRBJ1-4; 7 positions agree with TRBD1. V dropped 5 bases and J dropped 7; count of bases not matched to a gene: 7. The V gene's germline CDR1 is SEHNR and CDR2 FQNEAQ (reference sequence). There are 14 residues in the CDR3. The CDR3 is CASSAPGQSEKLFF. The CDR3 DNA is TGTGCCAGCAGCGCGCCGGGACAGTCTGAAAAACTGTTTTTT.

The CDR3 sequence is CASRYPGANTEAFF. CDR3 nucleotide sequence: TGTGCCAGCCGATACCCAGGGGCGAACACTGAAGCTTTCTTT. J is TRBJ1-1 and V is TRBV6-5; D may be TRBD1 (6 bases). Deletions cut 8 bases from V and 1 base from J, with 14 bases between. The CDR3 loop spans 14 amino acids. Germline values: CDR1 MNHEY, CDR2 SVGAGI.

The chain recombines TRBV5-1 with TRBJ1-1; D remains unclear. Germline V gene data show CDR1 as SGHRS and CDR2 as YFSETQ. Trimming pared 1 base from V and 1 base from J, leaving 11 bases between. The CDR3 runs to 15 residues. The CDR3, as DNA: TGCGCCAGCAGCTTGTACCCTAGCGGGAACACTGAAGCTTTCTTT. Amino acid sequence: CASSLYPSGNTEAFF.

In this sample, this clone turned up once. The CDR3 region has the DNA TGTGCCAGCAGCTTAGAGGAAATCCAAGAGACCCAGTACTTC. Protein: CASSLEEIQETQYF. This chain uses TRBV7-9 with TRBJ2-5; D is undetermined. Trimming removed 1 base at V and 1 base at J, with 7 bases between. The V gene's germline CDR1 is SEHNR and CDR2 FQNEAQ (reference sequence). The CDR3 runs to 14 residues.

The rearrangement joins TRBV11-2 to TRBJ1-5, with D unclear. V lost 1 base, J lost 5 bases, and 12 bases lay in between. This CDR3 contains 15 residues. The germline V gene has CDR1 SGHAT and CDR2 FQNNGV. CDR3 bases: TGTGCCAGCAGCTTAGGTCCAGAGGGCTATCAGCCCCAGCATTTT. This gives the protein CASSLGPEGYQPQHF.

The V gene is TRBV7-6, the J gene TRBJ2-7; D is ambiguous. This CDR3 is 13 amino acids long. Trimming stripped 1 base from V and 2 bases from J, with 6 bases between. Germline CDR1 SGHVS, CDR2 FNYEAQ. The CDR3 reads CASSLGVAYEQYF. For the CDR3, the DNA is TGTGCCAGCAGCTTAGGAGTGGCCTACGAGCAGTACTTC.

The chain joins TRBV7-3 to TRBJ2-5; D is perhaps TRBD2 (5 bases). The V end lost 5 bases, the J end lost 3 bases, and 16 bases lay between the germline ends. The CDR3 loop spans 15 amino acids. Germline CDR1 SGHTA, CDR2 FQGTGA. For the CDR3, the DNA is TGTGCCAGCAGCCCGGGGAGACTCGCTAAAGAGACCCAGTACTTC. Protein sequence: CASSPGRLAKETQYF.

V gene TRBV6-1 combines with J gene TRBJ2-3; 7 positions match TRBD2. Germline CDR1 is MNHNS and CDR2 is SASEGT. V was clipped by 2 bases and J by 5 bases; unmatched bases: 16. The CDR3 runs 18 residues. CDR3 region: CASSERWGGVSNRDTQYF. CDR3 in DNA: TGTGCCAGCAGTGAACGTTGGGGGGGGGTCAGTAATAGAGATACGCAGTATTTT.

V gene TRBV10-1 combines with J gene TRBJ2-1; TRBD1 agrees at 7 bases. After removal of 6 bases from V and 4 bases from J, the junction contained 0 bases not matched to a gene. Germline V gene sequence: CDR1 WNHNN, CDR2 SYGVQD (reference sequence). The CDR3 covers 12 residues. CDR3 loop: CASRTGYNEQFF. CDR3 DNA: TGCGCCAGCAGGACAGGGTACAATGAGCAGTTCTTC.

The chain joins TRBV5-4 to TRBJ1-4, with TRBD1 matching 8 bases. This CDR3 has 14 amino acids. Germline CDR1 is SGHNT and CDR2 is YYREEE (reference sequence). The trim removed 3 bases at V and 7 bases at J, leaving 5 bases unmatched. The CDR3 nucleotides read TGTGCCAGCAGCTCCCGGACAGGGAGTGAAAAACTGTTTTTT. This gives the protein CASSSRTGSEKLFF.

V gene TRBV5-4 combines with J gene TRBJ1-2; 8 bases align to TRBD1. This CDR3 spans 13 amino acids. Per germline, CDR1 SGHNT and CDR2 YYREEE (reference sequence). Trimming cost V 3 bases and J 4 bases; bases outside gene matches: 2. The CDR3 nucleotides are TGTGCCAGCAGCTCGGGACAGGCCTATGGCTACACCTTC. Translation: CASSSGQAYGYTF.

The V call is TRBV19, the J call TRBJ1-4; perhaps TRBD1 as D (6 bases). Germline CDR1 reads LNHDA; CDR2 reads SQIVND (reference sequence). This CDR3 has 15 amino acids. V was clipped by 5 bases and J by 10 bases, with 20 bases between them. CDR3 sequence reads: CASSDLGTRTGKLFF. The CDR3 bases are TGTGCCAGTAGTGACCTGGGGACACGAACAGGAAAACTGTTTTTT. Complete variable domain (other parts from reference TRBV19 and TRBJ1-4): DGGITQSPKYLFRKEGQNVTLSCEQNLNHDAMYWYRQDPGQGLRLIYYSQIVNDFQKGDIAEGYSVSREKKESFPLTVTSAQKNPTAFYLCASSDLGTRTGKLFFGSGTQLSVL.

The chain couples TRBV27 to TRBJ2-4; 12 bases agree with TRBD2. With 8 bases clipped from V and 7 bases from J, the junction kept 6 bases outside the gene matches. Germline V gene lookup returns CDR1 MNHEY and CDR2 SMNVEV (reference sequence). The CDR3 spans 14 residues. Here the CDR3 reads CASRASGGGNIQYF. CDR3 nucleotide sequence: TGTGCCAGCCGGGCTAGCGGGGGGGGGAACATTCAGTACTTC.

J is TRBJ2-2 and V is TRBV4-2, with D hard to call. CDR3 length equals 14 residues. V lost 3 bases, J lost 3 bases, and 8 bases lay in between. The germline V gene encodes CDR1 LGHNA and CDR2 YNFKEQ. CDR3: CASSQRRDTGELFF. The CDR3 DNA reads TGTGCCAGCAGCCAGAGACGGGACACCGGGGAGCTGTTTTTT.

CDR3 in DNA: TGTGCCAGCAGCCAAGAGGGGAGTGAGCAGTTCTTC. Translating it yields CASSQEGSEQFF. V gene TRBV4-2 combines with J gene TRBJ2-1; a weak D match, TRBD2 (5 bases). Germline CDR1 reads LGHNA; CDR2 reads YNFKEQ. Deletions cut 0 bases from V and 9 bases from J, with 6 bases between. This CDR3 is built from 12 residues.

This chain joins TRBV4-3 and TRBJ1-2; no definite D call. This CDR3 contains 15 residues. Germline V gives CDR1 LGHNA, CDR2 YSLEER. Between the trimmed V and J ends, which lost 0 bases and 0 bases, there was a span of 8 bases. The CDR3 is CASSQDHSSNYGYTF. The CDR3 nucleotides are TGCGCCAGCAGCCAAGATCATAGTTCTAACTATGGCTACACCTTC.

This rearrangement joins TRBV7-9 to TRBJ2-5, with 9 bases identical to TRBD2. The length of the CDR3 is 15 residues. Germline trimming cut 1 base from V and 2 bases from J; bases unmatched to any gene: 2. The germline gives CDR1 SEHNR, CDR2 FQNEAQ (reference sequence). The CDR3 coding sequence is TGTGCCAGCAGCTTAGGAGCGGGGGGACAAGAGACCCAGTACTTC. This sequence encodes CASSLGAGGQETQYF.